One T cell receptor (beta chain) is described in this entry. Its recognized antigen is unknown. No per-base quality is available; no much larger clone lies one base away. This entry is derived from a study of cytomegalovirus exposure and HLA in healthy donors (dated by TCRdb to 2017 to 2019). Looking at the study overall: An earlier analysis of 587 of the donors reported more than 250 Gb of sequence data and some 120 million unique TCR beta sequences from 190 million or so T cells. An early release covering just under 650 HLA-typed donors comprised roughly 300 gigabases of sequencing data and 85 million to 100 million unique TCR sequences. Of the roughly 400 genotyped donors, 81% fell in the genetic ancestry cluster associated with self-reported Caucasian donors. The aim of the study was to test whether cataloging public T cell receptors could identify signatures of past pathogen exposure. Using immunosequencing, the study profiled T cell repertoires from around 670 subjects and related those repertoires to cytomegalovirus serostatus. In addition to the first cohort of roughly 700 subjects, a separate validation cohort of over 90 different subjects was used. To predict cytomegalovirus infection status, the study brought together high-throughput TCR immunosequencing, statistical association of individual TCRs with disease status, and machine learning. To study patterns of TCR occurrence, a later analysis re-analyzed previously published TCR beta repertoires from 600 to 750 donors and added high-resolution HLA genotyping. Rather than drawing on any new phenotypic data, the later analysis identified candidate immune exposures from TCR beta sequences and the way those sequences occurred across donors. To decide whether each TCR beta V gene segment behaved as functional or pseudogenic, an earlier analysis of some 570 of the donors relied on high-throughput TCR beta sequencing. Donor age, sex, ethnicity and CMV serostatus were collected together with the repertoire data. A later genetic analysis took genome-wide SNP genotypes for about 65% of the 666 donors and used that subset as a discovery cohort. Every discovery cohort repertoire had been produced on one sequencing platform. Both class I and class II loci were covered by HLA typing, at four-digit resolution. The number of typed donors differed by locus: about 629-630 for A, B, C, DRB1 and DQB1; 500 to 550 for DQA1; 600 to 610 for DPA1; and some 430 for DPB1. Roughly five DR-DQ haplotypes were handled as single units for association and clustering, since linkage in the cohort was strong. Among under 450 genotyped donors of the cohort, an average of roughly 240,000 unique TCR beta nucleotide sequences were sequenced per donor, roughly a sixth of them non-productive.

The CDR3, from cysteine to phenylalanine, totals 14 residues. The retained sequence is limited to the CDR3, 42 bases, with the frame set at the first base. From a lookup of the germline V gene (reference sequence), CDR1 and CDR2 are PRHDT and FYEKMQ. Cut back by 1 base and 6 bases, the V and J ends lie 12 bases apart. The cohort comprised 670 or so healthy bone marrow donors. At the time of sampling, all cohort members were nominally healthy, though unrecorded immune exposures were likely present. The donor was CMV seronegative and was included in the group of about 350 seronegative cohort members. A peripheral blood sample was collected from each donor, and TCR beta sequencing was performed on peripheral blood mononuclear cells. The Qiagen DNeasy Blood Extraction Kit was used to extract genomic DNA from the blood cell samples. Library creation used the immunoSEQ multiplex PCR assay. A mixture of 60 forward primers for TCR Vbeta segments and 13 reverse primers for TCR Jbeta segments was used in the multiplex PCR. Amplification of the CDR3 region of rearranged TCR beta genes was performed with a multiplex PCR assay on genomic DNA. On the Illumina HiSeq System, the amplified TCR beta libraries were sequenced as 87-base-pair reads. The published analysis was carried out like this. Across the roughly 700 repertoires, a later analysis counted roughly 77 million unique TCR beta chains, 8.5 million to 12 million of which were shared by at least two donors. To remove PCR and sequencing errors, raw reads were error-corrected and collapsed into unique sequences using a nearest-neighbor algorithm that merged closely related sequences. CDR3 sequences were aligned to IMGT reference sequences to assign V, D and J gene segments. For a sequence to be retained, at least a six-nucleotide match to both a V gene segment and a J gene segment was required. A rearrangement counted as productive if the CDR3 had no stop codons and remained in frame with V and J, and every other rearrangement counted as non-productive. CDR3 was defined by IMGT convention, running from the second conserved V-encoded cysteine to the conserved J-encoded phenylalanine. In an earlier analysis of 550 to 650 of the donors, sequences lacking an unambiguous match to a single V gene segment were excluded. An earlier analysis of about 600 of the donors called V segments functional above 56.7% productive rearrangements and segregating when the between-donor standard deviation exceeded 5%. A statistical classification framework was built for diagnosing cytomegalovirus status from the catalog of TCR beta chain sequences. A later analysis assigned V and J genes by comparing TCR nucleotide sequences with IMGT/GENE-DB human TR gene sequences. Using the TCRdist pipeline, a later analysis assigned CDR3 sequences along with most-parsimonious VDJ recombination scenarios. In a later analysis, each TCR beta chain was defined by its CDR3 amino acid sequence together with its V-gene family, and reads lacking a unique V-gene family were excluded. A later analysis removed 600 or so highly shared, low-generation-probability nucleotide sequences to deal with suspected cross-contamination and a sequencing artifact. For each public chain, a later analysis derived a clonal expansion index from normalized ranks of inferred template counts within each repertoire. A later analysis computed generation probabilities with a VDJ recombination model fitted to out-of-frame rearrangements, and checked the results against IGoR. Hypergeometric tests were used in a later analysis to score TCR-TCR, TCR-HLA and TCR-CMV co-occurrence, with a repertoire-size bias correction applied to the TCR pairs. In a later analysis, false discovery rates were estimated by permuting HLA or CMV assignments 20 times. In a later analysis, co-occurring TCRs were grouped with DBSCAN, and TCRdist sequence similarity was added when clustering was performed within HLA-allele-positive subsets. Co-occurrence clustering excluded repertoires with fewer than 30,000 or more than 120,000 public chains, plus five with anomalous nucleotide sharing. The immuneACCESS repertoire file appears here via TCRdb, limited to in-frame rearrangements. These files lack a portion of the clones; in checked studies, under half of the deficit traces to unresolved V genes, and the cause of the others is not known. V and J calls plus clone size are reproduced from that table; the DNA served to infer D and trimming. Present in this sample are around 130,000 clones, around 86% of which were seen just once. The biggest ten clones account for 2.2% of the sample.

What the authors observed across the whole study: When HLA alleles, especially DR and DQ, strongly co-occurred, TCR associations were difficult to assign to individual alleles. Some IMGT-functional V segments, including TRBV6-2 and TRBV6-3, could not be distinguished by the 87-base-pair reads and were therefore excluded. In an earlier analysis of about 540 of the donors, most TCR beta V segments were observed in productive rearrangements about 87% or about 30% of the time, broadly matching IMGT annotations. A later analysis found that most CMV-associated TCR beta chains appeared HLA-restricted, with HLA associations seemingly driven largely by CMV exposure. HLA typing was unavailable for some donors at each locus, so association tests used only the typed subset. A further reported finding was that TCR beta sequences accurately predicted the HLA-A and HLA-B alleles for most subjects in the first cohort. A total of fewer than 200 TCR beta chains were listed by the study as associated with cytomegalovirus. Most TCR sequences were observed very rarely across donors, whereas some public TCRs were present in many individuals. The authors suggested that the approach could potentially be extended to other disease states and immunological phenotypes. V-gene and J-gene trimming of TCR beta chains was associated with a missense DCLRE1C variant in a later genetic analysis, and the association was replicated in an independent cohort. The cohort was sequenced for TCR beta chains only, and without alpha or paired-chain data the features that could be detected were limited. Linkage disequilibrium might explain the correlated functional status among segregating V segments, but an unknown experimental factor could not be excluded. The classifier was reported to diagnose cytomegalovirus status with high specificity and sensitivity in both the original and validation cohorts. Because counts were too low, about 15 rarely observed V segments, including chromosome 9 orphons, were left out of the earlier analysis of 500 to 650 of the donors. In a later analysis, the rate of TCR association differed among HLA loci, with DRB1 alleles having the most associated TCRs and HLA-C alleles having the fewest. According to a later analysis, parvovirus B19, influenza, CMV and Epstein-Barr virus appeared linked to several top co-occurrence clusters. Compared with equally common non-associated chains, HLA-associated TCR beta chains in a later analysis were more clonally expanded and had lower generation probabilities. CMV serostatus was the only immune exposure information available for the cohort. A few of the identified cytomegalovirus-associated TCR beta chains were confirmed in vitro to be specific for cytomegalovirus antigens. In a later analysis, around 17,000 TCR beta sequences were associated with specific HLA alleles at a false discovery rate of 0.05. The sequencing pipeline was judged likely to have produced a cluster of highly shared sequence variants as a technical artifact. According to a later genetic analysis, donors in an Asian-associated ancestry cluster had fewer N-insertions in productive TCRs than the approximately 690-donor mean. Presence/absence analyses assumed roughly uniform sequencing depth across donors, an assumption that may not hold.

Source material: PBMCs. The sequence links TRBV13 to TRBJ1-1, with TRBD1 perhaps the D gene, on 6 matching bases. The sequence came from a woman in her forties in good health and CMV-seronegative. The DNA is as follows: TGTGCCAGCAGCTTAGACAGGGTCAGGGCTGAAGCTTTCTTT. Its translation reads: CASSLDRVRAEAFF.